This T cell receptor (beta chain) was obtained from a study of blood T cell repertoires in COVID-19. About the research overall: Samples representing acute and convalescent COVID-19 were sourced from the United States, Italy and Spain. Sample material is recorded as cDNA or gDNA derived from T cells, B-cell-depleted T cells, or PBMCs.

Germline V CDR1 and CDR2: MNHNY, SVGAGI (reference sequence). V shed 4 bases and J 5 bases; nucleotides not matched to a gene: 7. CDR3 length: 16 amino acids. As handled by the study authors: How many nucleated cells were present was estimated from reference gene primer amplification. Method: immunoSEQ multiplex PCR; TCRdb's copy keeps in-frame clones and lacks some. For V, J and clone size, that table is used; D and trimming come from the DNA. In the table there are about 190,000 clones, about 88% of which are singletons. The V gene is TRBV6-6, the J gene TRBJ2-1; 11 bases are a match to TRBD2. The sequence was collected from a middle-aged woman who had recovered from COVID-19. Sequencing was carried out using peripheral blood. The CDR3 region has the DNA TGTGCCAGCAGTTCACCGGGACTAGCGGCCAACAATGAGCAGTTCTTC. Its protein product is CASSSPGLAANNEQFF.